The 21 T cell receptor beta chains in this list originate from one sample, sequenced in a study of control samples from healthy donors and cancer patients (dated by TCRdb to 2018 to 2020). Library preparation used the immunoSEQ multiplex PCR assay. Not all clones reach the TCRdb copy of this immuneACCESS table, which keeps in-frame sequences only. Checked studies attribute under half of the gap to unresolved V genes and leave the rest unexplained. The sample records 120,000 or so clones, roughly 90% of which are singletons. The top ten hold around 40% of the sample. Input material: blood. The receptors here all came from a man aged 45-60 years in good health.

The chain is built from TRBV11-2 and TRBJ1-2; 9 bases line up with TRBD1. The V gene's germline CDR1 is SGHAT and CDR2 FQNNGV. The CDR3 extends over 14 amino acids. V lost 4 bases to trimming and J lost 2 bases; unmatched junction nucleotides: 2. The CDR3 loop is CASSWDRVNYGYTF. The CDR3 DNA sequence: TGTGCCAGCAGCTGGGACAGGGTCAACTATGGCTACACCTTC.

The chain recombines TRBV5-6 with TRBJ2-6; no clear D. The ends were cut back, 1 base at V and 0 bases at J, with 2 bases in the middle. The CDR3 runs to 14 residues. Germline V gene data show CDR1 as SGHDT and CDR2 as YYEEEE. The CDR3 region has the DNA TGTGCCAGCAGCTTGATCTCTGGGGCCAACGTCCTGACTTTC. This sequence encodes CASSLISGANVLTF.

CDR3 DNA: TGTGCCAGCAGCGCCCAAGGGAACTGGGAGCAGTACTTC. Protein: CASSAQGNWEQYF. J is TRBJ2-7 and V is TRBV2; D gene uncertain. This CDR3 spans 13 amino acids. Germline CDR1 is SNHLY and CDR2 is FYNNEI. Between the trimmed V and J ends, which lost 6 bases and 7 bases, there was a span of 16 bases.

Comment on this clone: This sample also contains other DNA sequences that code for the same CDR3. The chain combines TRBV7-2 with TRBJ1-1; possibly TRBD1 for D (5 bases). V was pared by 5 bases and J by 1 base, with 11 bases between. This CDR3 is built from 14 residues. Germline values: CDR1 SGHTA, CDR2 FQGNSA. The CDR3 coding sequence is TGTGCCAGCAGCGGGCAGGGTCGGAACACTGAAGCTTTCTTT. It is translated as CASSGQGRNTEAFF. The variable domain in full, completed from reference TRBV7-2 and TRBJ1-1, reads GAGVSQSPSNKVTEKGKDVELRCDPISGHTALYWYRQSLGQGLEFLIYFQGNSAPDKSGLPSDRFSAERTGGSVSTLTIQRTQQEDSAVYLCASSGQGRNTEAFFGQGTRLTVV.

The genes are TRBV19 and TRBJ1-4; D possibly corresponds to TRBD1 (6 bases). V was cut by 3 bases and J by 0 bases, with 14 bases left in between. The CDR3 is 17 residues long. The germline V gene encodes CDR1 LNHDA and CDR2 SQIVND (reference sequence). CDR3 region: CASSIHGTPATNEKLFF. Written as DNA, the CDR3 is TGTGCCAGTAGTATCCACGGGACACCGGCAACTAATGAAAAACTGTTTTTT.

The V call is TRBV19, the J call TRBJ1-4, with D maybe TRBD1 (5 bases). The germline V gene encodes CDR1 LNHDA and CDR2 SQIVND (reference sequence). V was pared by 3 bases and J by 7 bases, with 12 bases between. The CDR3 consists of 14 residues. Written as DNA, the CDR3 is TGTGCCAGTAGTATGGGGCAGGGCGGTGAAAAACTGTTTTTT. Translating gives CASSMGQGGEKLFF.

The chain employs TRBV12-3 or TRBV12-4 and TRBJ1-4; no clear D gene. V gave up 6 bases and J gave up 8 bases, with 10 bases separating them. The CDR3 totals 12 residues. CDR3 residues: CASSPSHEKLFF. CDR3 nucleotide sequence: TGTGCCAGCAGCCCCTCCCACGAAAAACTGTTTTTT.

CDR3 loop: CASSPQWAQNTEAFF. DNA for the CDR3: TGTGCCAGCAGCCCCCAGTGGGCTCAGAACACTGAAGCTTTCTTT. This sequence joins TRBV7-2 and TRBJ1-1; D is unclear. V was clipped by 5 bases and J by 1 base, with 14 bases between them. Germline V gene sequence: CDR1 SGHTA, CDR2 FQGNSA. The CDR3 loop spans 15 amino acids.

The chain couples TRBV5-1 to TRBJ2-3; D is unclear. V lost 0 bases to trimming and J lost 2 bases, with 7 bases between them. The CDR3 has 14 amino acids. CDR1 is SGHRS, CDR2 YFSETQ, per germline. CDR3 protein: CASSLVVDTDTQYF. The CDR3 coding sequence is TGCGCCAGCAGCTTGGTTGTGGACACAGATACGCAGTATTTT. Filled out from reference TRBV5-1 and TRBJ2-3, the complete variable domain reads KAGVTQTPRYLIKTRGQQVTLSCSPISGHRSVSWYQQTPGQGLQFLFEYFSETQRNKGNFPGRFSGRQFSNSRSEMNVSTLELGDSALYLCASSLVVDTDTQYFGPGTRLTVL.

The chain combines TRBV27 with TRBJ2-3; D possibly uses TRBD1 or TRBD2 (5 bases each). The CDR3 totals 12 residues. V lost 6 bases, J lost 7 bases, and 11 bases lay in between. Germline CDR1 reads MNHEY; CDR2 reads SMNVEV (reference sequence). CDR3 sequence (DNA): TGTGCCAGCAGCCCGGGACCGAATACGCAGTATTTT. As protein: CASSPGPNTQYF.

V usage is TRBV4-2 and J usage is TRBJ1-5, with D uncertain. V was cut by 0 bases and J by 2 bases, with 14 bases left in between. The CDR3 extends over 17 amino acids. CDR1 is LGHNA and CDR2 is YNFKEQ in the germline V gene. The CDR3 coding sequence is TGTGCCAGCAGCCAAGAAGGAGGCGGACGGGGCAATCAGCCCCAGCATTTT. The encoded protein is CASSQEGGGRGNQPQHF.

The chain couples TRBV6-6 to TRBJ2-5; the D is unclear. The V gene's germline CDR1 is MNHNY and CDR2 SVGAGI (reference sequence). The ends were cut back, 4 bases at V and 0 bases at J, with 9 bases in the middle. This CDR3 has 14 residues. This chain's CDR3 is CASSFGPHQETQYF. CDR3 DNA sequence: TGTGCCAGCAGTTTTGGACCACACCAAGAGACCCAGTACTTC.

V and J are TRBV6-5 and TRBJ1-3, with D perhaps TRBD1 (5 bases). The germline gives CDR1 MNHEY, CDR2 SVGAGI. Deletions cut 4 bases from V and 2 bases from J, with 9 bases between. This CDR3 region has 14 residues. CDR3 sequence reads: CASSWRRAGNTIYF. CDR3 DNA: TGTGCCAGCAGTTGGCGCAGGGCTGGAAACACCATATATTTT.

The CDR3 nucleotides are TGTGCCAGCAGTACCGGACGGGATAATTCACCCCTCCACTTT. It specifies CASSTGRDNSPLHF. The V call is TRBV27, the J call TRBJ1-6, with D unresolved. CDR3 length: 14 residues. With 5 bases removed from V and 5 bases from J, the gap between germline ends came to 10 bases. The germline V gene encodes CDR1 MNHEY and CDR2 SMNVEV (reference sequence).

The table lists this clone with a few counts. The rearrangement links TRBV5-1 to TRBJ2-2, with TRBD1 as a possible D gene (5 bases). V lost 0 bases and J lost 2, with 11 bases in between. Germline V gene data show CDR1 as SGHRS and CDR2 as YFSETQ. This CDR3 has 16 amino acids. The DNA for the CDR3 is TGCGCCAGCAGCTTGGAGGACACCCGTAACACCGGGGAGCTGTTTTTT. The encoded protein is CASSLEDTRNTGELFF.

The V call is TRBV3-1 (or the pseudogene TRBV3-2), the J call TRBJ2-3; D ambiguous. Germline CDR1 LGHDT, CDR2 YNNKEL (reference sequence). Trimming removed 5 bases from V and 5 bases from J, with 5 bases in between. This CDR3 is 11 amino acids long. This chain's CDR3 is CASSGLDTQYF. The CDR3 nucleotides are TGTGCCAGCAGCGGATTAGATACGCAGTATTTT.

DNA for the CDR3: TGTGCCATCAGTCGGACAGCTATTGAGGCCAACGTCCTGACTTTC. Its translation is CAISRTAIEANVLTF. The genes are TRBV10-3 and TRBJ2-6; weak D call: TRBD1 (6 bases). Germline V gene lookup returns CDR1 ENHRY and CDR2 SYGVKD. This CDR3 comprises 15 residues. Trimming removed 5 bases at V and 6 bases at J, with 14 bases between.

This chain connects TRBV9 to TRBJ2-2; D unclear. The germline CDR1 and CDR2 sequences are SGDLS and YYNGEE. The CDR3 extends over 12 amino acids. V lost 2 bases and J lost 7, with 6 bases in between. The CDR3 bases are TGTGCCAGCAGCGTGCTGGGCGGGGAGCTGTTTTTT. Protein product: CASSVLGGELFF.

In this sample, this clone turned up once. V is TRBV12-3 or TRBV12-4 and J is TRBJ2-7; 8 bases map to TRBD1. This CDR3 contains 13 residues. With 3 bases clipped from V and 5 bases from J, the junction kept 3 bases outside the gene matches. CDR3 DNA sequence: TGTGCCAGCAGTTTGGACAGGGAAGACGAGCAGTACTTC. Protein product: CASSLDREDEQYF.

V is TRBV14 and J is TRBJ1-1; the D gene is possibly TRBD1 (6 bases). The CDR3 runs 14 residues. V was shortened by 1 base and J by 10 bases, with 16 bases between the two germline ends. Per germline, CDR1 SGHDN and CDR2 FVKESK. The CDR3 loop reads CASSQGVQGPRAFF. In DNA form, the CDR3 reads TGTGCCAGCAGCCAAGGGGTCCAGGGGCCACGAGCTTTCTTT.

The chain couples TRBV6-5 to TRBJ1-2; D uncertain. The CDR3 is 15 amino acids. Between the trimmed V and J ends, which lost 2 bases and 2 bases, there was a span of 12 bases. Germline V lookup: CDR1 MNHEY, CDR2 SVGAGI. CDR3 bases: TGTGCCAGCAGTTACGATTGGTTAGGGAACTATGGCTACACCTTC. Its translation is CASSYDWLGNYGYTF.